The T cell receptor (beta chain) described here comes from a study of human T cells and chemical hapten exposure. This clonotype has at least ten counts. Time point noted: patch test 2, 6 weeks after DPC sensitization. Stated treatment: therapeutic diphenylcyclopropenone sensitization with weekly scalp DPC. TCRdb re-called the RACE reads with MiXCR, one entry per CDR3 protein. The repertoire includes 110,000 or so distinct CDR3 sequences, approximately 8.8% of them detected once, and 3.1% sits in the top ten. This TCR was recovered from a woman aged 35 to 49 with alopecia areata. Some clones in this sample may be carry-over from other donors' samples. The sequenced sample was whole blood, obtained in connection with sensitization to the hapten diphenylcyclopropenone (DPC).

CDR3 bases: TGTGCCAGCAGCCCGACAGGGAGGGACATTCAGTACTTC. Translation gives CASSPTGRDIQYF. The genes are TRBV7-2 and TRBJ2-4; D is tentatively TRBD1 or TRBD2 (7 bases each). The CDR3 has 13 amino acids. Germline loops: CDR1 SGHTA, CDR2 FQGNSA. Trimming pared 5 bases from V and 8 bases from J, leaving 13 bases between.